This T cell receptor beta chain stems from a study of a mutant IDH1 vaccine in newly diagnosed glioma. The sample's time point: week 47, end of study. Each dose of the vaccine consisted of 300 ug of mutant IDH1 20-mer peptide, with topical imiquimod. Of note for this clone: The antigen is unknown.

The germline V gene encodes CDR1 LNHDA and CDR2 SQIVND (reference sequence). The J segment lost 6 bases and the V segment lost 0 bases, leaving 3 bases of the junction unmatched. The length of the CDR3 is 16 residues. Some clones are missing from TCRdb's copy, which holds only in-frame ones; the method was immunoSEQ multiplex PCR. The table lists tens of thousands of clones, roughly 80% of them singletons. This sample comprised PBMCs, obtained from a glioma patient whose treatment included an IDH1 peptide vaccine. The chain has TRBV19 and TRBJ1-5; TRBD1 agrees at 12 bases. This receptor was obtained from a woman aged 45-65 years with glioma. CDR3 DNA: TGTGCCAGTAGTATAGATGGGACAGGGGGCTTTCAGCCCCAGCATTTT. Its protein product is CASSIDGTGGFQPQHF.